What follows are 10 T cell receptor beta chains derived from one specimen sequenced in a study of shared clonotypes between healthy human individuals. TCRdb's copy holds only in-frame clones and misses some; the assay was immunoSEQ multiplex PCR. The top ten hold over 0.1% of the sample, which has under 700,000 clones, 85% to 95% seen once. As defined, naive CD8 cells were CD45RO-negative and positively selected for CCR7, with terminally differentiated effector memory CD45RA+ cells excluded. The sample was naive CD8+ T cells sorted from blood. Receptor source: a woman aged 25 to 39 in good health.

As DNA, the CDR3 is TGTGCCAGTAGTAGCGGGAGCTCCTACAATGAGCAGTTCTTC. Its protein is CASSSGSSYNEQFF. The rearrangement links TRBV19 to TRBJ2-1, with 7 bases identical to TRBD2. V lost 4 bases, J lost 0 bases, and 0 bases stayed unmatched. CDR3 size: 14 residues. Germline CDR1 reads LNHDA; CDR2 reads SQIVND (reference sequence).

The chain carries TRBV5-8 and TRBJ2-7; D might be TRBD2 (5 bases). CDR3 length: 12 amino acids. Germline-derived CDR1 and CDR2 are SGHTS and YDEGEE. The CDR3 DNA sequence: TGTGCTACCGGACGGGGATCTCGCGAGCAGTACTTC. Translation gives CATGRGSREQYF.

V is TRBV6-5 and J is TRBJ1-1; weak D call: TRBD1 (5 bases). The CDR3 runs to 13 residues. The germline V gene encodes CDR1 MNHEY and CDR2 SVGAGI. With 10 bases removed from V and 0 bases from J, the gap between germline ends came to 12 bases. The CDR3 loop reads CATSGRMNTEAFF. The DNA for the CDR3 is TGTGCCACCTCGGGACGGATGAACACTGAAGCTTTCTTT.

The chain combines TRBV2 with TRBJ2-5; D unresolved. Trimming took 5 bases from V and 5 from J, leaving 12 bases between them. The germline V gene encodes CDR1 SNHLY and CDR2 FYNNEI. This CDR3 is 13 amino acids long. CDR3 DNA: TGTGCCAGCAGTCACCCAAGCGCTGAGACCCAGTACTTC. It translates to CASSHPSAETQYF. Looking up the rest from reference TRBV2 and TRBJ2-5 gives the full variable domain: EPEVTQTPSHQVTQMGQEVILRCVPISNHLYFYWYRQILGQKVEFLVSFYNNEISEKSEIFDDQFSVERPDGSNFTLKIRSTKLEDSAMYFCASSHPSAETQYFGPGTRLLVL.

This clone was recorded only once. This rearrangement joins TRBV5-6 to TRBJ2-7; weak D call: TRBD1 (6 bases). The germline V and J ends were trimmed by 1 base and 3 bases, with 14 bases remaining between them. There are 15 residues in the CDR3. Germline V gene lookup returns CDR1 SGHDT and CDR2 YYEEEE. The CDR3 DNA follows: TGTGCCAGCAGCTTGTTAACCAGGGGCCGCTACGAGCAGTACTTC. This codes for CASSLLTRGRYEQYF.

This clone was detected a few times. Other nucleotide sequences from this sample produce the same CDR3. The chain is built from TRBV19 and TRBJ2-7; D is perhaps TRBD1 or TRBD2 (5 bases each). The CDR3 loop spans 13 amino acids. With 5 bases removed from V and 2 bases from J, the gap between germline ends came to 10 bases. The V gene's germline CDR1 is LNHDA and CDR2 SQIVND (reference sequence). DNA of the CDR3: TGTGCCAGTAGTTTCGGGACGGCCTACGAGCAGTACTTC. Translated, it gives CASSFGTAYEQYF.

The chain employs TRBV10-2 and TRBJ2-2; 8 nucleotides agree with TRBD1. This CDR3 has 15 amino acids. Germline loops: CDR1 WSHSY, CDR2 SAAADI. V shed 8 bases and J 6 bases; nucleotides not matched to a gene: 11. The CDR3 sequence: CASSVGQGAAGELFF. As DNA, the CDR3 is TGCGCCAGCTCAGTGGGGCAGGGGGCAGCCGGGGAGCTGTTTTTT.

The CDR3 is CASSQDRVGETQYF. CDR3 in DNA: TGCGCCAGCAGCCAAGACAGGGTAGGCGAGACCCAGTACTTC. The V call is TRBV4-1, the J call TRBJ2-5, with D tentatively TRBD1 (5 bases). From germline, CDR1 is MGHRA and CDR2 YSYEKL. The CDR3 sequence is 14 residues long. V was trimmed by 0 bases and J by 5 bases, leaving 10 bases between them.

The J gene is TRBJ1-1, the V gene TRBV2, with D possibly being TRBD1 (5 bases). The V gene lost 5 bases and the J gene lost 1 base, with 14 bases spanning the gap. Germline lookup yields CDR1 SNHLY and CDR2 FYNNEI. This CDR3 has 15 residues. The CDR3 is CASSPKDKKNTEAFF. The DNA of the CDR3 is TGTGCCAGCAGTCCGAAGGACAAGAAGAACACTGAAGCTTTCTTT.

With respect to this clone: Other DNA sequences in this specimen translate into the identical CDR3. For the CDR3, the DNA is TGTGCCAGCAGCGCTGGCGGTGAGGGATACGAGCAGTACTTC. It codes for CASSAGGEGYEQYF. The chain joins TRBV9 to TRBJ2-7; a weak D match, TRBD2 (5 bases). V lost 3 bases, J lost 4 bases, and 14 bases lay in between. The length of the CDR3 is 14 residues. The germline CDR1 and CDR2 sequences are SGDLS and YYNGEE.